This T cell receptor (beta chain) was captured in a study of spatial heterogeneity in lung cancer. Study-wide background: Unique TCR and UMI combinations averaged more than ten appearances each in raw reads.

This sample's time point: sample taken at primary tumor resection. Untreated early-stage non-small cell lung cancer patients, roughly 75 in total, were the donors. No cells were sorted before sequencing. The whole RNA sequenced was extracted from tumor, nontumor lung or frozen PBMC. By share of the sample, this clonotype is medium-sized (0.01 to 0.1%). Trimming shortened V by 2 bases and J by 4 bases, and 18 bases separated the two germline ends. Germline-derived CDR1 and CDR2 are GTSNPN and SVGIG (reference sequence). This CDR3 spans 16 amino acids. Every cDNA TCR molecule received its own unique molecular identifier. TCRdb recomputed calls from the 5' RACE reads with MiXCR, one row per CDR3 protein. The sample records about 5,000 distinct CDR3 sequences, around 4% being singletons.

The input for sequencing was normal lung tissue next to the tumor, taken at surgery. This receptor was taken from a male donor with early-stage non-small cell lung cancer. This rearrangement joins TRBV30 to TRBJ2-1; D is perhaps TRBD2 (6 bases). CDR3 amino acids: CAWSTQPGLKYNEQFF. CDR3 in DNA: TGTGCCTGGAGTACGCAACCGGGACTCAAATACAATGAGCAGTTCTTC.